This TCR beta chain was identified in a study of CXCR3-negative and CXCR3-positive naive CD8 T cells. Study observations and caveats: Comparably high diversity was seen in both naive subsets, and much lower diversity in memory CD8+ cells. The TRBV-TRBJ usage of naive CXCR3-negative and CXCR3-positive cells was similar, but that of memory cells differed. TRB CDR3 hydrophobicity was greater in CXCR3-positive naive cells than in CXCR3-negative naive cells.

As for this clonotype: The target antigen is unknown.

UMI labels and 5' RACE were used to prepare the TRB cDNA libraries. TCRdb reanalyzed the 5' RACE reads and collapses them to one entry per CDR3 protein, without DNA. The listing records fewer than 90,000 distinct CDR3 sequences. The naive CD8+ gate required CD45RO-CCR7+CD27+CD95- phenotype. The source of this sequence is a human donor in good health. Some clones in this sample may be carry-over from other donors' samples. The material sequenced was naive CXCR3+ CD8+ T cells from blood. Subset meaning: CD45RO-CCR7+CD27+CD95- naive CD8+ T cells expressing CXCR3 (TNR3+).

CDR3 residues: CASSLEGLRTGELFF. The V and J genes are TRBV13 and TRBJ2-2. The germline gives CDR1 PRHDT, CDR2 FYEKMQ (reference sequence). The CDR3 covers 15 residues.